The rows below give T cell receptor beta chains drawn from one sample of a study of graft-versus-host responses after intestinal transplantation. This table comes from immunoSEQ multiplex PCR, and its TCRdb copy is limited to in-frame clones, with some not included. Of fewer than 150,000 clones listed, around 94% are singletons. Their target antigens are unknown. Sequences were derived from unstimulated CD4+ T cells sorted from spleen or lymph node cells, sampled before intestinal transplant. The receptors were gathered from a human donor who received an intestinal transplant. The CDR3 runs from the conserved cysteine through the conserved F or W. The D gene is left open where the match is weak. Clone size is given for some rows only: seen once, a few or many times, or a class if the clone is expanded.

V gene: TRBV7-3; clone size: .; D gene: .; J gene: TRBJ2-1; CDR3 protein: CASSPIGPLTYNEQFF; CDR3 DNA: TGTGCCAGCAGCCCTATAGGGCCTCTTACCTACAATGAGCAGTTCTTC
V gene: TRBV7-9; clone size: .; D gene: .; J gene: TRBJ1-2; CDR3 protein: CASSLGFAYGYTF; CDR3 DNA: TGTGCCAGCAGCTTAGGCTTCGCCTATGGCTACACCTTC
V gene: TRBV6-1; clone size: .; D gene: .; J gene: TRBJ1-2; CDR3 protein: CASGQTNYGYTF; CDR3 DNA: TGTGCCAGCGGACAGACTAACTATGGCTACACCTTC
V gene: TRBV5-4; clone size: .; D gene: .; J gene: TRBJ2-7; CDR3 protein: CASSLEGRRSNEQYF; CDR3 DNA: TGTGCCAGCAGCTTAGAGGGACGGAGAAGTAACGAGCAGTACTTC
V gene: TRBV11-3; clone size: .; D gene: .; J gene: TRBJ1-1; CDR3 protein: CASSLPGARAFF; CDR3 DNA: TGTGCCAGCAGCTTACCCGGGGCTCGGGCTTTCTTT
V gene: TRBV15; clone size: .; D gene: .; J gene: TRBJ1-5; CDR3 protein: CATSRVRTGDQPQHF; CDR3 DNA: TGTGCCACCAGCAGAGTCCGAACAGGTGATCAGCCCCAGCATTTT
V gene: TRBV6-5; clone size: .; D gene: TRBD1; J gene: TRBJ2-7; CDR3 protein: CASSRTGGATYEQYF; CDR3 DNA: TGTGCCAGCAGCCGGACAGGGGGCGCAACCTACGAGCAGTACTTC
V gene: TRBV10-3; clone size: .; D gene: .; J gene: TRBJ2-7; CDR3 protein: CAISAGRPARYEQYF; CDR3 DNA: TGTGCCATCAGCGCGGGACGACCCGCAAGGTACGAGCAGTACTTC
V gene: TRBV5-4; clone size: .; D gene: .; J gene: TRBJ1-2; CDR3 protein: CASSLAGAGVYGYTF; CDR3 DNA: TGTGCCAGCAGCTTGGCCGGGGCGGGAGTTTATGGCTACACCTTC
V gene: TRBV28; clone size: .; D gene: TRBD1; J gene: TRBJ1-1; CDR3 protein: CASSSQGGRAEAFF; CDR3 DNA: TGTGCCAGCAGTTCTCAGGGGGGCCGGGCTGAAGCTTTCTTT
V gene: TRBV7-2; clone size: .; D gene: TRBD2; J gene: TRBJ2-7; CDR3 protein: CASSEAGTSGGVHEQYF; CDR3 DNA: TGTGCCAGCAGCGAAGCCGGGACTAGCGGGGGGGTCCACGAGCAGTACTTC
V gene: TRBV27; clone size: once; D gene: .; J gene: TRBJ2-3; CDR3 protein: CASSWKLTSTDTQYF; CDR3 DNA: TGTGCCAGCAGTTGGAAGCTAACTAGCACAGATACGCAGTATTTT
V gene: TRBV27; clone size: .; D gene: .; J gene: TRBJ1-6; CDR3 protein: CASSLSRDLNSPLHF; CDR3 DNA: TGTGCCAGCAGTTTATCCCGGGACCTTAATTCACCCCTCCACTTT
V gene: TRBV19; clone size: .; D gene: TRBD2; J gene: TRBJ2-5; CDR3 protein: CASSLAGGRETQYF; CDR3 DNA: TGTGCCAGTTCCCTAGCGGGGGGGCGTGAGACCCAGTACTTC
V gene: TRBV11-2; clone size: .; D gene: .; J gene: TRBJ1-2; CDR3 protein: CASSLSPGQPNYGYTF; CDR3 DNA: TGTGCCAGCAGCCTGTCGCCCGGGCAGCCAAACTATGGCTACACCTTC
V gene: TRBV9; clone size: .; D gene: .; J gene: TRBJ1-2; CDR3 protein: CASSVQGNYGYTF; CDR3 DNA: TGTGCCAGCAGCGTACAGGGAAACTATGGCTACACCTTC
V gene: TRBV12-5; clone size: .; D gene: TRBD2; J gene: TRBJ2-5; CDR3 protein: CASDVGATSGARGTQYF; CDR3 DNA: TGTGCTAGTGATGTAGGGGCGACTAGCGGGGCCCGAGGGACCCAGTACTTC